The clone carrying this TCR beta chain showed up just a few times. Germline trimming cut 4 bases from V and 11 bases from J; bases unmatched to any gene: 6. The CDR3 is 14 amino acids. Germline V gene data show CDR1 as MGHDK and CDR2 as SYGVNS. TCRdb re-called the 5' RACE reads with MiXCR, one entry per CDR3 protein. The sample includes tens of thousands of distinct CDR3 sequences, approximately 6.5% seen only once; the top ten take around 0.81%. This sample was included in a study of T-cell memory formation after mild COVID-19. This rearrangement joins TRBV25-1 to TRBJ1-6; 9 nucleotides agree with TRBD1. Source material: PBMCs or a T cell subset sorted from them (not recorded which). This receptor was taken from an adult who had mild COVID-19 (a few samples of this study predate the infection). Cell type and time point are not known. The CDR3 here is CASSGGTGYAPLHF. CDR3 DNA: TGTGCCAGCAGTGGGGGGACAGGGTACGCACCCCTCCACTTT. The full variable domain, its missing parts supplied by reference TRBV25-1 and TRBJ1-6, is EADIYQTPRYLVIGTGKKITLECSQTMGHDKMYWYQQDPGMELHLIHYSYGVNSTEKGDLSSESTVSRIRTEHFPLTLESARPSHTSQYLCASSGGTGYAPLHFGNGTRLTVT.